One and the same sample provided the 32 T cell receptor beta chains below, sequenced in a study of T cells after yellow fever vaccination. MiXCR, run by TCRdb on the 5' RACE reads, gives a single entry per CDR3 protein. This sample has over 250,000 distinct CDR3 sequences; 5.2% occur once, and the top ten carry roughly 3.3%. Sequenced material: CD4+ T cells sorted from PBMCs, taken on the day of the yellow fever booster vaccination. These receptors came from a man aged 18 to 30 who received the YFV17D yellow fever vaccine.

The chain employs TRBV5-1 and TRBJ2-1; possible D gene TRBD2, 5 bases. The CDR3 extends over 13 amino acids. V was shortened by 3 bases and J by 10 bases, with 14 bases between the two germline ends. Germline values: CDR1 SGHRS, CDR2 YFSETQ. CDR3 sequence: CASSSGPSGEQFF. Written as DNA, the CDR3 is TGCGCCAGCAGCTCCGGCCCTTCGGGAGAGCAGTTCTTC.

The gene calls are TRBV7-2 and TRBJ2-1, with a tentative D call TRBD2 (6 bases). Germline-derived CDR1 and CDR2 are SGHTA and FQGNSA. Trimming stripped 8 bases from V and 6 bases from J, with 14 bases between. The CDR3 consists of 13 residues. The CDR3 reads CASYLGLGNEQFF. The DNA for the CDR3 is TGTGCCAGCTACCTGGGACTCGGCAATGAGCAGTTCTTC. Full variable domain (missing parts from reference TRBV7-2 and TRBJ2-1): GAGVSQSPSNKVTEKGKDVELRCDPISGHTALYWYRQSLGQGLEFLIYFQGNSAPDKSGLPSDRFSAERTGGSVSTLTIQRTQQEDSAVYLCASYLGLGNEQFFGPGTRLTVL.

The genes are TRBV7-2 and TRBJ2-1, with TRBD2 as a possible D gene (6 bases). The CDR3 has 17 residues. Looked up from germline, CDR1 is SGHTA and CDR2 is FQGNSA. The germline V and J ends were trimmed by 2 bases and 7 bases, with 21 bases remaining between them. In DNA, the CDR3 is TGTGCCAGCAGCTTAACCCCGGGGGTGGCAGGGCTGAATGAGCAGTTCTTC. This translates into CASSLTPGVAGLNEQFF.

This clonotype has a count of ten or more. V and J are TRBV5-1 and TRBJ2-1; 11 nucleotides match TRBD2. Germline V gene data show CDR1 as SGHRS and CDR2 as YFSETQ. V was pared by 0 bases and J by 6 bases, with 2 bases of the junction left unmatched. The CDR3 has 15 amino acids. For the CDR3, the DNA is TGCGCCAGCAGCTTGGGGACTAGCGGGCGCAATGAGCAGTTCTTC. It specifies CASSLGTSGRNEQFF.

This sequence joins TRBV6-2 or TRBV6-3 and TRBJ1-1; D not resolved. Germline V CDR1 and CDR2: MNHEY, SVGEGT. The CDR3 covers 14 residues. Trimming left V 0 bases short and J 6 bases short, with 11 bases between. The CDR3 DNA sequence: TGTGCCAGCAGTTACTCCTGGCATGGAGCTGAAGCTTTCTTT. It encodes CASSYSWHGAEAFF.

This clonotype was counted at least ten times. This chain connects TRBV7-2 to TRBJ2-7, with no clear D. This CDR3 has 13 amino acids. Germline CDR1 SGHTA, CDR2 FQGNSA. Trimming removed 0 bases at V and 0 bases at J, with 3 bases between. The CDR3 nucleotides read TGTGCCAGCAGCTTAGCACTCTCCTACGAGCAGTACTTC. It translates to CASSLALSYEQYF.

This clonotype was picked up a small number of times. V is TRBV5-5 and J is TRBJ2-6, with no clear D. The CDR3 sequence is 13 residues long. Germline V gene data show CDR1 as SGHKS and CDR2 as YYEKEE (reference sequence). With 5 bases removed from V and 1 base from J, the gap between germline ends came to 4 bases. The CDR3 region is CASRWSGANVLTF. CDR3 bases: TGTGCCAGCAGATGGTCTGGGGCCAACGTCCTGACTTTC.

The table lists this clonotype with many counts. The rearrangement links TRBV7-3 to TRBJ2-1; the D gene is possibly TRBD1 (5 bases). The CDR3 covers 17 residues. V was shortened by 5 bases and J by 5 bases, with 22 bases between the two germline ends. Germline CDR1 is SGHTA and CDR2 is FQGTGA. The DNA of the CDR3 is TGTGCCAGCAGCCAACTCGGTGTACCAGGGATGCACAATGAGCAGTTCTTC. The encoded protein is CASSQLGVPGMHNEQFF.

This clonotype was seen ten or more times. The chain is built from TRBV24-1 and TRBJ1-1; no reliable D call. V was shortened by 2 bases and J by 2 bases, with 8 bases between the two germline ends. The CDR3 sequence is 14 residues long. Germline V lookup: CDR1 KGHDR, CDR2 SFDVKD. The chain's CDR3 is CATSDSPRNTEAFF. CDR3 sequence (DNA): TGTGCCACCAGTGATTCCCCAAGAAACACTGAAGCTTTCTTT.

This clonotype has at least ten counts. The chain recombines TRBV5-4 with TRBJ2-5; weak D call: TRBD1 (6 bases). The CDR3 extends over 14 amino acids. Between the trimmed V and J ends, which lost 0 bases and 4 bases, there was a span of 10 bases. Germline assignment: CDR1 SGHNT and CDR2 YYREEE (reference sequence). The CDR3 nucleotides read TGTGCCAGCAGCTTGGCCTCCAGGGGAGAGACCCAGTACTTC. Protein product: CASSLASRGETQYF.

Many counts were recorded for this clonotype. CDR3 protein: CASSARAPGNEQFF. The CDR3 DNA sequence: TGCGCCAGCAGCGCCAGGGCCCCCGGGAATGAGCAGTTCTTC. The V and J genes are TRBV5-1 and TRBJ2-1; D perhaps matches TRBD1 (5 bases). The length of the CDR3 is 14 residues. Trimming removed 4 bases from V and 7 bases from J, with 15 bases in between. In germline, CDR1 is SGHRS, CDR2 YFSETQ.

This clonotype showed up many times. The rearrangement links TRBV10-2 to TRBJ2-1; 10 nucleotides match TRBD2. Germline V lookup: CDR1 WSHSY, CDR2 SAAADI. The junction had 6 bases not matched to a gene; V was cut back by 3 bases and J by 7 bases. The CDR3 length is 15 residues. The CDR3 bases are TGCGCCAGCAGTGACCCCGGGACTAGCGATAATGAGCAGTTCTTC. Its translation: CASSDPGTSDNEQFF.

In this sample, this clonotype turned up many times. The chain has TRBV20-1 and TRBJ2-2, with a tentative D call TRBD1 (6 bases). Trimming took off 5 bases at V and 3 bases at J, with 13 bases between the two ends. Germline values: CDR1 DFQATT, CDR2 SNEGSKA (reference sequence). The CDR3 extends over 14 amino acids. The CDR3 is CSAYPGQDTGELFF. For the CDR3, the DNA is TGCAGTGCTTATCCGGGACAAGACACCGGGGAGCTGTTTTTT.

This clonotype was recorded at least ten times. V is TRBV20-1 and J is TRBJ1-1; D is perhaps TRBD1 (6 bases). Germline assignment: CDR1 DFQATT and CDR2 SNEGSKA (reference sequence). The CDR3 extends over 16 amino acids. V was shortened by 2 bases and J by 4 bases, with 20 bases between the two germline ends. This CDR3 reads CSARNPARGRSTEAFF. Written as DNA, the CDR3 is TGCAGTGCTAGAAATCCGGCCAGGGGTAGAAGCACTGAAGCTTTCTTT.

This clonotype was seen at least ten times. CDR3 nucleotides: TGTGCCAGCAGCCGATCCGGGACAGGGGGTCAGCCCCAGCATTTT. This sequence encodes CASSRSGTGGQPQHF. The J gene is TRBJ1-5, the V gene TRBV7-2; 11 bases are shared with TRBD1. Germline V lookup: CDR1 SGHTA, CDR2 FQGNSA. The CDR3 is 15 amino acids. The J segment lost 6 bases and the V segment lost 5 bases, leaving 6 bases of the junction unmatched.

The rearrangement links TRBV11-2 to TRBJ2-7; D unclear. V was clipped by 6 bases and J by 2 bases, with 11 bases between them. The germline CDR1 and CDR2 sequences are SGHAT and FQNNGV. The CDR3 runs 13 residues. The CDR3 sequence: CASRYSSTYEQYF. CDR3 coding DNA: TGTGCCAGCAGGTACAGTTCGACCTACGAGCAGTACTTC. The full variable domain, its missing parts supplied by reference TRBV11-2 and TRBJ2-7, is EAGVAQSPRYKIIEKRQSVAFWCNPISGHATLYWYQQILGQGPKLLIQFQNNGVVDDSQLPKDRFSAERLKGVDSTLKIQPAKLEDSAVYLCASRYSSTYEQYFGPGTRLTVT.

This clonotype was observed a handful of times. The CDR3 is CASSSPAGGQGDTQYF. The CDR3 DNA sequence: TGTGCCAGCAGCTCTCCTGCGGGGGGGCAGGGAGATACGCAGTATTTT. The chain recombines TRBV5-4 with TRBJ2-3; TRBD2 matches at 9 bases. The ends lost 3 bases at V and 5 bases at J; junction bases unmatched: 10. Germline CDR1 SGHNT, CDR2 YYREEE (reference sequence). CDR3 length: 16 amino acids.

The J gene is TRBJ2-2, the V gene TRBV5-1; TRBD1 matches 8 bases. The ends lost 3 bases at V and 5 bases at J; junction bases unmatched: 3. CDR1 and CDR2 from the germline V gene are SGHRS and YFSETQ. The CDR3 is 14 amino acids. CDR3: CASSWTGRTGELFF. Here the CDR3 DNA reads TGCGCCAGCAGCTGGACAGGGAGGACCGGGGAGCTGTTTTTT.

This clonotype appeared many times. V and J are TRBV20-1 and TRBJ2-7; 9 bases map to TRBD2. J lost 3 bases, V lost 2 bases, and 5 bases had no gene match. CDR3 length equals 14 residues. CDR1 is DFQATT and CDR2 is SNEGSKA in the germline V gene (reference sequence). CDR3 amino acids: CSARPGTSFYEQYF. The CDR3 DNA reads TGCAGTGCTAGACCTGGGACTAGCTTCTACGAGCAGTACTTC.

This clonotype came up a few times. The chain is built from TRBV18 and TRBJ1-1; no clear D gene. CDR1 and CDR2 (germline): KGHSH, LQKENI. The length of the CDR3 is 11 residues. Trimming stripped 4 bases from V and 8 bases from J, with 8 bases between. The CDR3 sequence is CASSLSGEAFF. Written as DNA, the CDR3 is TGTGCCAGCTCACTATCGGGCGAAGCTTTCTTT.

This clonotype was observed a handful of times. This chain links TRBV5-5 with TRBJ2-5; D is unclear. Per the germline V gene, CDR1 is SGHKS and CDR2 is YYEKEE (reference sequence). V was shortened by 4 bases and J by 3 bases, with 10 bases between the two germline ends. CDR3 length equals 13 residues. The CDR3 sequence: CASSRPIEETQYF. The CDR3 nucleotides are TGTGCCAGCAGCCGACCTATCGAAGAGACCCAGTACTTC.

The chain employs TRBV6-1 and TRBJ2-6; possible D gene TRBD1, 6 bases. Germline CDR1 and CDR2: MNHNS and SASEGT. Between the trimmed V and J ends, which lost 3 bases and 0 bases, there was a span of 12 bases. The CDR3 loop spans 17 amino acids. The CDR3 reads CASSDTGTISGANVLTF. DNA of the CDR3: TGTGCCAGCAGTGACACCGGGACAATCTCTGGGGCCAACGTCCTGACTTTC.

This clonotype was recorded many times. The CDR3: CASSPSVGPHEQYV. CDR3 nucleotides: TGTGCCAGCAGCCCCTCAGTCGGGCCTCACGAGCAGTACGTC. The V gene is TRBV5-5, the J gene TRBJ2-7; D gene ambiguous. The germline CDR1 and CDR2 sequences are SGHKS and YYEKEE (reference sequence). Trimming pared 4 bases from V and 5 bases from J, leaving 16 bases between. CDR3 size: 14 residues.

A few counts support this clonotype. CDR3 DNA sequence: TGTGCCAGCGACAGGTTGAACACTGAAGCTTTCTTT. It translates to CASDRLNTEAFF. This chain connects TRBV7-9 to TRBJ1-1, with a possible D match to TRBD1 (6 bases). Germline assignment: CDR1 SEHNR and CDR2 FQNEAQ (reference sequence). With 8 bases removed from V and 0 bases from J, the gap between germline ends came to 7 bases. This CDR3 is built from 12 residues.

A few counts support this clonotype. The chain joins TRBV2 to TRBJ2-5; possibly TRBD1 or TRBD2 for D (6 bases each). CDR3 length: 13 residues. V was trimmed by 7 bases and J by 9 bases, leaving 18 bases between them. Germline V gene lookup returns CDR1 SNHLY and CDR2 FYNNEI. This chain's CDR3 is CASNEGGAGPQYF. DNA for the CDR3: TGTGCCAGCAACGAGGGGGGCGCGGGACCCCAGTACTTC.

This clonotype was observed a few times. The gene calls are TRBV6-5 and TRBJ1-1, with a weak D call TRBD1 (6 bases). Germline V CDR1 and CDR2: MNHEY, SVGAGI. CDR3 length: 16 residues. V lost 0 bases and J 3 bases, leaving 14 bases between the germline ends. CDR3 amino acids: CASSYSGGRVDTEAFF. CDR3 bases: TGTGCCAGCAGTTACTCCGGGGGGCGTGTAGACACTGAAGCTTTCTTT.

The V call is TRBV6-2 or TRBV6-3, the J call TRBJ2-7; 7 positions agree with TRBD2. V shed 8 bases and J 3 bases; nucleotides not matched to a gene: 13. CDR3 size: 15 residues. CDR1 MNHEY and CDR2 SVGEGT come from the germline V gene. The CDR3 is CASPQTVGGIYEQYV. The CDR3 region has the DNA TGTGCCAGCCCTCAGACTGTGGGGGGGATCTACGAGCAGTACGTC.

This clonotype has just a few counts. The chain carries TRBV24-1 and TRBJ2-3; 7 bases match TRBD2. The V gene end was trimmed by 6 bases and the J gene end by 1 base; junction bases not matched to a gene: 12. There are 17 residues in the CDR3. CDR1 and CDR2 (germline): KGHDR, SFDVKD. CDR3 loop: CATSPGGGIEGTDTQYF. The CDR3 DNA reads as TGTGCCACCAGTCCTGGCGGGGGAATAGAGGGCACAGATACGCAGTATTTT.

Only a few counts were recorded for this clonotype. The V and J genes are TRBV20-1 and TRBJ2-3; 7 nucleotides align to TRBD2. Germline trimming cut 1 base from V and 6 bases from J; bases unmatched to any gene: 13. CDR3 length: 16 amino acids. Germline V gene lookup returns CDR1 DFQATT and CDR2 SNEGSKA (reference sequence). CDR3 nucleotide sequence: TGCAGTGCTAGAGCATTCGGGGGGAGGAGGATCGATACGCAGTATTTT. Its protein is CSARAFGGRRIDTQYF.

In its sample, this clonotype was seen a few times. The chain combines TRBV5-1 with TRBJ2-7; D call uncertain. The CDR3 sequence is 13 residues long. From germline, CDR1 is SGHRS and CDR2 YFSETQ. The V end was cut by 7 bases, the J end by 5 bases, with 16 bases between. This chain's CDR3 is CASRSMQLDEQYF. DNA of the CDR3: TGCGCCAGCCGTTCGATGCAACTCGACGAGCAGTACTTC.

This clonotype has a handful of counts. The chain employs TRBV7-2 and TRBJ1-4; D is unresolved. Germline CDR1 and CDR2: SGHTA and FQGNSA. V gave up 4 bases and J gave up 7 bases, with 7 bases separating them. This CDR3 spans 12 amino acids. CDR3 sequence reads: CASSSSAEKLFF. The CDR3 nucleotides read TGTGCCAGCAGCTCATCGGCTGAAAAACTGTTTTTT.

The sample holds many counts of this clonotype. V is TRBV7-9 and J is TRBJ1-6, with D possibly being TRBD1 (5 bases). The CDR3 spans 18 residues. V was trimmed by 1 base and J by 0 bases, leaving 13 bases between them. CDR1 is SEHNR and CDR2 is FQNEAQ in the germline V gene (reference sequence). The CDR3 DNA reads as TGTGCCAGCAGCTTAGAAGGCTACAGGAGCTCCTATAATTCACCCCTCCACTTT. Its protein product is CASSLEGYRSSYNSPLHF. The full variable domain, in which reference TRBV7-9 and TRBJ1-6 provide the parts outside the CDR3, is DTGVSQNPRHKITKRGQNVTFRCDPISEHNRLYWYRQTLGQGPEFLTYFQNEAQLEKSRLLSDRFSAERPKGSFSTLEIQRTEQGDSAMYLCASSLEGYRSSYNSPLHFGNGTRLTVT.